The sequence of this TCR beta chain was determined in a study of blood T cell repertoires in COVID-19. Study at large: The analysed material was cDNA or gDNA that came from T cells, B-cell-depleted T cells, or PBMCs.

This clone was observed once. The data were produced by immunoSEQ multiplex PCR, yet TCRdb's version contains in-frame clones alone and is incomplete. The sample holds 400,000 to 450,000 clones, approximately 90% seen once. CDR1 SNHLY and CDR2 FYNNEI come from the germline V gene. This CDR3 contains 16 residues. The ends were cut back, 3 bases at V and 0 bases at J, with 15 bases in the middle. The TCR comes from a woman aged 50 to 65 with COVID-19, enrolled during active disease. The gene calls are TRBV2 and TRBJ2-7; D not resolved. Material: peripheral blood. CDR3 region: CASSDVWQASSYEQYF. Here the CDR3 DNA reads TGTGCCAGCAGTGATGTATGGCAGGCTTCCTCCTACGAGCAGTACTTC. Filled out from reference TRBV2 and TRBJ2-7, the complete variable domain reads EPEVTQTPSHQVTQMGQEVILRCVPISNHLYFYWYRQILGQKVEFLVSFYNNEISEKSEIFDDQFSVERPDGSNFTLKIRSTKLEDSAMYFCASSDVWQASSYEQYFGPGTRLTVT.